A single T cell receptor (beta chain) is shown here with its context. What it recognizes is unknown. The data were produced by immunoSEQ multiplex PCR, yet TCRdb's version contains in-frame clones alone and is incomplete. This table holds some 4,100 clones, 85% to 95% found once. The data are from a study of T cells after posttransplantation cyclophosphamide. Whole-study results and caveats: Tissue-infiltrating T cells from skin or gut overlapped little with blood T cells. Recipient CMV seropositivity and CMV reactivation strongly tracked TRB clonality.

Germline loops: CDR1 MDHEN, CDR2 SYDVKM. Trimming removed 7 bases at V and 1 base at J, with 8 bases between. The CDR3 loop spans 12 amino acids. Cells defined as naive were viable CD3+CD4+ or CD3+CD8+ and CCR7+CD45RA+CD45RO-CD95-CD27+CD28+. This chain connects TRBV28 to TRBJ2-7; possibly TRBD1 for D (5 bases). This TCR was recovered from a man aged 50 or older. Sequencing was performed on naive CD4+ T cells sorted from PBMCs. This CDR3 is CASMAGSYEQYF. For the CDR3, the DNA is TGTGCCAGCATGGCAGGGTCCTACGAGCAGTACTTC.